The clone carrying this T cell receptor beta chain showed up many times. What it binds is unknown. The time point denotes: patch test 2, 6 weeks after DPC sensitization. This sample's treatment: therapeutic diphenylcyclopropenone sensitization with weekly scalp DPC. J gave up 8 bases and V 5 bases, and 14 bases lay outside the gene matches. Germline V lookup: CDR1 SGHTA, CDR2 FQGNSA. The CDR3 extends over 16 amino acids. The data derive from a study of human T cells and chemical hapten exposure. At the level of the study: An area of 2 cm by about 2.2 cm on upper inner arm skin received 2% DPC for sensitization. Weekly diphenylcyclopropenone doses were given to patients' scalps across the approximately 24-week study.

Study-wide results and caveats: With DPC sensitization, TCRs exceeding 1 in 1000 frequency showed no change.

Library preparation tagged each individual cDNA molecule with a unique molecular identifier. TCRdb re-analysed the RACE reads in MiXCR, keeping a single row per CDR3 protein. The sample has under 85,000 distinct CDR3 sequences, over 9% seen once. The TCR was taken from a woman aged 45-65 years with alopecia areata. Some clones in this sample may be carry-over from other donors' samples. The sequencing used whole blood, collected in connection with sensitization to the hapten diphenylcyclopropenone (DPC). The chain links TRBV7-2 to TRBJ1-2, with TRBD1 matching 10 bases. CDR3 sequence: CASSRTRDRGKGGYTF. The CDR3 DNA follows: TGTGCCAGCAGCCGCACCCGGGACAGGGGAAAGGGCGGCTACACCTTC.